This T cell receptor (beta chain) was captured in a study of blood T cell repertoires in COVID-19. Study background: Nucleic acid was either cDNA or gDNA, and it came from T cells, B-cell-depleted T cells, or PBMCs.

After removal of 4 bases from V and 3 bases from J, the junction contained 5 bases not matched to a gene. The CDR3 totals 14 residues. The V gene's germline CDR1 is GTSNPN and CDR2 SVGIG (reference sequence). In the original processing: It was from reference gene primer amplification that nucleated cell counts were estimated. This table comes from immunoSEQ multiplex PCR, and its TCRdb copy is limited to in-frame clones, with some not included. V, J and clone size are taken as reported in that table, and D and trimming were inferred from the DNA itself. The profile shows 180,000 or so clones, 88% of them singletons.

The sequenced sample was peripheral blood. The chain has TRBV30 and TRBJ2-1; 8 nucleotides align to TRBD2. The receptor's source is a man aged 18 to 30 with active or convalescent COVID-19. DNA of the CDR3: TGTGCCTGGAAGTTACTAGCGGACTACAATGAGCAGTTCTTC. It is translated as CAWKLLADYNEQFF.